What follows describes a single T cell receptor beta chain. What it binds is unknown. What was amplified from RNA transcripts were TCR beta CDR3 regions. First-round RT-PCR targeting the TCR CDR3 was performed with the HTBI primer set. Using its own MiXCR run on the multiplex PCR reads, TCRdb lists one record per CDR3 protein. The repertoire holds a few hundred thousand distinct CDR3 sequences, with 20% to 25% as singletons. This entry belongs to a study of T cells in Graves' hyperthyroidism and ophthalmopathy. Per the germline V gene, CDR1 is SGHTA and CDR2 is FQGTGA. The CDR3 extends over 11 amino acids. General observations from the study: In validation, the model predicted ophthalmopathy. These predictions came a median roughly 6.5 months before onset. A model of 13 V-J features distinguished ophthalmopathy from stable hyperthyroidism.

Graves' hyperthyroidism without ophthalmopathy progression within 18 months was termed stable. Researchers barred patients who had uncontrolled infection, other autoimmune disease, pregnancy or lactation. The chain links TRBV7-3 to TRBJ2-1; TRBD2 matches at 7 bases. The DNA matches TRBJ2-7 better at its end, which makes the J call doubtful. This clonotype was sampled from a man aged 45 to 65 with Graves' hyperthyroidism. Sequencing input: blood. In DNA, the CDR3 is TGTGGATGCGGGACTACCAATGAGCAGTACTTC. Its translation: CGCGTTNEQYF.